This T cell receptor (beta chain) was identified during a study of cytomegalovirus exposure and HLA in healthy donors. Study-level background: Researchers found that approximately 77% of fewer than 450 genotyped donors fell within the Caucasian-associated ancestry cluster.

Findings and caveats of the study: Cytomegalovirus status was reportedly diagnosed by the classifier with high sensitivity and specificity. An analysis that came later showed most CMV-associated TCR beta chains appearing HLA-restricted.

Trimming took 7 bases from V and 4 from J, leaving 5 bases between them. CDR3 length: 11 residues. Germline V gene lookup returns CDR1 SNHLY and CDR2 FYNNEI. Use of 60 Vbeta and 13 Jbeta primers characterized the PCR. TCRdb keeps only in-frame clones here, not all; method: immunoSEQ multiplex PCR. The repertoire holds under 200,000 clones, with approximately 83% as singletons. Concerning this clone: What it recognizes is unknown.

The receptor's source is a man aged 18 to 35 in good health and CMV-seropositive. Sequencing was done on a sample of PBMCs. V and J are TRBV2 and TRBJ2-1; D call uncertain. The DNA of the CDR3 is TGTGCCAGCATACTTTACAATGAGCAGTTCTTC. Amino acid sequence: CASILYNEQFF.